This T cell receptor beta chain was observed in a study of blood T cell repertoires in COVID-19. As for the study in general: Recovery among Cohort 3 donors was established by two negative PCRs, clearance, or symptom resolution.

TCRdb's copy holds only in-frame clones and misses some; the assay was immunoSEQ multiplex PCR. The repertoire holds 200,000 or so clones, with around 86% as singletons. Germline loops: CDR1 MGHRA, CDR2 YSYEKL. The CDR3 is 17 residues long. The V segment lost 0 bases and the J segment 4 bases; nucleotides outside the gene matches: 11. Sequencing was performed on PBMCs or T cells enriched from blood (not recorded which). The receptor was isolated from a man between 25 and 39 years old in a cohort exposed to, infected with or recovered from COVID-19 (not recorded which). The chain combines TRBV4-1 with TRBJ2-5, with 7 bases matching TRBD2. For the CDR3, the DNA is TGCGCCAGCAGCCAAGATGGGAGGGGCCGCCCAGGAGAGACCCAGTACTTC. Translating gives CASSQDGRGRPGETQYF.